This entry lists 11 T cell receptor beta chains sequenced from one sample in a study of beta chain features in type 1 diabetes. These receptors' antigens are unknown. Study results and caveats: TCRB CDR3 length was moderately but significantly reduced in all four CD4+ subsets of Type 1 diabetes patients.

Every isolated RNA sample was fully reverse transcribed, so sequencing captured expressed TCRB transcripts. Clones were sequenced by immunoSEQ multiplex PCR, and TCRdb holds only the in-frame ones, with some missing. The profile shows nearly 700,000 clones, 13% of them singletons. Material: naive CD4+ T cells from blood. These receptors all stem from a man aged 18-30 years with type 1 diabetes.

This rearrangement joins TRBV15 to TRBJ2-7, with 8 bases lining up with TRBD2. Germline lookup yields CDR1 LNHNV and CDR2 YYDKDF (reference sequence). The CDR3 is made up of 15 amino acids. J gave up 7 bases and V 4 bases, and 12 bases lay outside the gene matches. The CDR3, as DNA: TGTGCCACCAGCAAACTAGCGGTCGGAGTGGGTGAGCAGTACTTC. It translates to CATSKLAVGVGEQYF.

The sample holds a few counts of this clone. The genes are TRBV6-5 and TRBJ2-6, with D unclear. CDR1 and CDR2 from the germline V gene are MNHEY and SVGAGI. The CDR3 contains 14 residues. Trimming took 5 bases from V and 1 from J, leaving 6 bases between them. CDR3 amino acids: CASSIRSGANVLTF. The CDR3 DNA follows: TGTGCCAGCAGTATAAGATCTGGGGCCAACGTCCTGACTTTC.

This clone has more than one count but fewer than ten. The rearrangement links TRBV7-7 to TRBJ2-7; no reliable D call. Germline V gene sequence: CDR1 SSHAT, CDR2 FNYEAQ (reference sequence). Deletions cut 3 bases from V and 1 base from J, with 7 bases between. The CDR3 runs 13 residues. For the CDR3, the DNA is TGTGCCAGCAGCTTTGGTCCTTCCTACGAGCAGTACTTC. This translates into CASSFGPSYEQYF.

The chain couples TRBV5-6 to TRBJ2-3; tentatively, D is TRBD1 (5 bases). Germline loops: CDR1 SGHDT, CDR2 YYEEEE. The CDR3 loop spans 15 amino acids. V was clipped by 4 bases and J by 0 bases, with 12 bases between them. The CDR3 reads CASSRGARSTDTQYF. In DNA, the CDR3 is TGTGCCAGCAGCCGTGGGGCAAGAAGCACAGATACGCAGTATTTT.

CDR3 nucleotide sequence: TGTGCCAGCAGCGACCCCCGCGGGGGGACCGAGCAGTACTTC. Residues: CASSDPRGGTEQYF. V gene TRBV2 combines with J gene TRBJ2-7, with 8 nucleotides matching TRBD2. Germline values: CDR1 SNHLY, CDR2 FYNNEI. The CDR3 has 14 amino acids. After removal of 6 bases from V and 6 bases from J, the junction contained 10 bases not matched to a gene.

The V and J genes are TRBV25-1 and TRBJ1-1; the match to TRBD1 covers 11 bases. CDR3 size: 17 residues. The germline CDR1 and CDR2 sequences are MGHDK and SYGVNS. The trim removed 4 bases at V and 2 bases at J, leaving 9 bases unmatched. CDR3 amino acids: CASSALSGTGGNTEAFF. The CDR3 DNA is TGTGCCAGCAGTGCCCTATCCGGGACAGGGGGAAACACTGAAGCTTTCTTT.

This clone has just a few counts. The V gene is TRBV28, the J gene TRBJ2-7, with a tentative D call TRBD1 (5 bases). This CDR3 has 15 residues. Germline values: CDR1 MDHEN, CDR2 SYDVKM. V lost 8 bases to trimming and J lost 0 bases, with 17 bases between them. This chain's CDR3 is CASAPQGGPSYEQYF. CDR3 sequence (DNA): TGTGCCAGCGCACCCCAGGGCGGACCCTCCTACGAGCAGTACTTC.

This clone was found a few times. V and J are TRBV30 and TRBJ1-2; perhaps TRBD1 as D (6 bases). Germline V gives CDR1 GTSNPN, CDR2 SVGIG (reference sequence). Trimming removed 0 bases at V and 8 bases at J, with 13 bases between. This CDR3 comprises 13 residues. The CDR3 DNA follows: TGTGCCTGGAGTGTATCGGGGGCGGAAGGCTACACCTTC. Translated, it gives CAWSVSGAEGYTF.

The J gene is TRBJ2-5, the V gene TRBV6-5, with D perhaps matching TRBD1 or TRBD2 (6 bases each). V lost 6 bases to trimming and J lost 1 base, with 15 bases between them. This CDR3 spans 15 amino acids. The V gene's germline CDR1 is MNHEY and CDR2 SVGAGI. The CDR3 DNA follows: TGTGCCAGCAGCCGTCGTCGGGGGCCCCAAGAGACCCAGTACTTC. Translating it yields CASSRRRGPQETQYF.

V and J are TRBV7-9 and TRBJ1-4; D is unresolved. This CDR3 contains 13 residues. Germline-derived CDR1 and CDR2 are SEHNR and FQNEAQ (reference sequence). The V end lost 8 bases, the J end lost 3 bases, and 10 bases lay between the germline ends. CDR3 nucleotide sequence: TGTGCCAGCCTGGCAACAGCTAATGAAAAACTGTTTTTT. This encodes CASLATANEKLFF.

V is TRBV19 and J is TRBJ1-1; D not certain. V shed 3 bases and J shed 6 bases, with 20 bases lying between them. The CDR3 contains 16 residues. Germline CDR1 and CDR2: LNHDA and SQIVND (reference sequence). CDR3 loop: CASSIFSRTSEAEAFF. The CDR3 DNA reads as TGTGCCAGTAGTATCTTTTCGAGAACATCGGAGGCTGAAGCTTTCTTT.